This TCR beta chain appears in the sequencing data of a study of CXCR3-negative and CXCR3-positive naive CD8 T cells. Study results and limitations: The majority of assays used fresh PBMCs, and CXCR3 expression partially decreased after cryopreservation. Naive subsets were similarly diverse, while memory CD8+ repertoires were much less diverse.

A note on this clonotype: Its antigen is still unknown.

Germline lookup yields CDR1 SGHAT and CDR2 FQNNGV. CDR3 length: 12 residues. UMI-labeled TRB cDNA libraries were prepared by 5' RACE. From the 5' RACE reads, TCRdb lists one entry per CDR3 protein and no DNA. Its table records approximately 40,000 distinct CDR3 sequences. The sample consisted of memory CD8+ T cells from blood. The chain links TRBV11-2 to TRBJ1-1. The source is a human donor in good health. Some clones in this sample may be carry-over from other donors' samples. CDR3 loop: CASSYLGAEAFF.